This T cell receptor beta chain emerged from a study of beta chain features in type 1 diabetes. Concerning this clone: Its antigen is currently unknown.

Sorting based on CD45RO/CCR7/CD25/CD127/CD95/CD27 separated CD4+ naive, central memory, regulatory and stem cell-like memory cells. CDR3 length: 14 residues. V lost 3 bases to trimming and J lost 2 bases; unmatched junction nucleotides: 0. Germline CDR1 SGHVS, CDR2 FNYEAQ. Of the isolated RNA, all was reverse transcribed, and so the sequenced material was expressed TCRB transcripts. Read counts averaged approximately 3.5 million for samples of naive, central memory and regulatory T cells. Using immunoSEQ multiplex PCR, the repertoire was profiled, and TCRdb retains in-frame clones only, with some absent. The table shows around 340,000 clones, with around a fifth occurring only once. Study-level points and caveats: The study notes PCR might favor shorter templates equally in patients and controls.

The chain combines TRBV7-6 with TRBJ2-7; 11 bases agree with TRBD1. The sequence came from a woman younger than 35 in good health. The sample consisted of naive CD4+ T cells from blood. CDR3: CASSLGQGAYEQYF. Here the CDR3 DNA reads TGTGCCAGCAGCTTGGGACAGGGGGCCTACGAGCAGTACTTC.